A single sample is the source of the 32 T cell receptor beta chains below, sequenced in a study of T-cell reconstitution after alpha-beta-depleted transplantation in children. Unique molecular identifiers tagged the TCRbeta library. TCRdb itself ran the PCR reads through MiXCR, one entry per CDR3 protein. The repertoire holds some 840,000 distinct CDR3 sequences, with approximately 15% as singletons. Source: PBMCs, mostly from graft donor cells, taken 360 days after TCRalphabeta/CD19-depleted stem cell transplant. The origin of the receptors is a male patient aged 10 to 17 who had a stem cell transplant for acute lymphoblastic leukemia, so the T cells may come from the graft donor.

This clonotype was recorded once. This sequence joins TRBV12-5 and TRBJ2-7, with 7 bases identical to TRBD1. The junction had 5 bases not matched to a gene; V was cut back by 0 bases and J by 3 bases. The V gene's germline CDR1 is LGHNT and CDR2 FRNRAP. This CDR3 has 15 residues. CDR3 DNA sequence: TGTGCTAGTGGTTTGGTGGCGACAGGGCGCTACGAGCAGTACTTC. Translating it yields CASGLVATGRYEQYF.

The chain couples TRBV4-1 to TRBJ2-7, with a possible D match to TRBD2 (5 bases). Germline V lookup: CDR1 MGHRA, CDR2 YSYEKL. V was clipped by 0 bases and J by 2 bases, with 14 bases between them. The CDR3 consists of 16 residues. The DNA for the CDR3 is TGCGCCAGCAGCCAAGATTCCCGGGAACCAACCTACGAGCAGTACTTC. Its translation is CASSQDSREPTYEQYF.

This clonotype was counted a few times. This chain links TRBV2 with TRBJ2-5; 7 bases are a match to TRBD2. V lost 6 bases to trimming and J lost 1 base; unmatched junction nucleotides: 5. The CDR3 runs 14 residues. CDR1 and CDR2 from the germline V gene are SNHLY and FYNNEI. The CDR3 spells CASRRETTQETQYF. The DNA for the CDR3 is TGTGCCAGCAGGCGGGAGACCACCCAAGAGACCCAGTACTTC.

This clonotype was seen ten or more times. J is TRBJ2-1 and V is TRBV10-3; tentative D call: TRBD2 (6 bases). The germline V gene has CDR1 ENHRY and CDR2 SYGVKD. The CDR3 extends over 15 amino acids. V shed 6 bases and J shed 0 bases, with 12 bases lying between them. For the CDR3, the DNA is TGTGCCATCAGGGGGGACTTGAGCTCCTACAATGAGCAGTTCTTC. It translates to CAIRGDLSSYNEQFF.

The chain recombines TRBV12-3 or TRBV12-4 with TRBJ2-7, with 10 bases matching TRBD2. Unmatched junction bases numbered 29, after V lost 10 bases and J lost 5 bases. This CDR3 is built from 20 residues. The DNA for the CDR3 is TGTGCCACTAGCGAAGGGGGCACCACATGGGGGACTAGCGTGATAGACGAGCAGTACTTC. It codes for CATSEGGTTWGTSVIDEQYF.

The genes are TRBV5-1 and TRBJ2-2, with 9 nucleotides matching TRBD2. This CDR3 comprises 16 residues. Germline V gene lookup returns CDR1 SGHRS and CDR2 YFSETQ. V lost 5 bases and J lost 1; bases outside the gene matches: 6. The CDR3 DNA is TGCGCCAGCAGTCTTACGACTAGCGGGAACACCGGGGAGCTGTTTTTT. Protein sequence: CASSLTTSGNTGELFF. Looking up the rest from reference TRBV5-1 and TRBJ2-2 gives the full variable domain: KAGVTQTPRYLIKTRGQQVTLSCSPISGHRSVSWYQQTPGQGLQFLFEYFSETQRNKGNFPGRFSGRQFSNSRSEMNVSTLELGDSALYLCASSLTTSGNTGELFFGEGSRLTVL.

The CDR3 loop reads CATSSPERTGLETQYF. In nucleotides, the CDR3 is TGTGCCACCAGCAGCCCCGAAAGGACAGGGTTAGAGACCCAGTACTTC. The chain combines TRBV15 with TRBJ2-5; TRBD1 matches at 8 bases. V dropped 3 bases and J dropped 4; count of bases not matched to a gene: 10. The length of the CDR3 is 16 residues. The germline V gene encodes CDR1 LNHNV and CDR2 YYDKDF (reference sequence).

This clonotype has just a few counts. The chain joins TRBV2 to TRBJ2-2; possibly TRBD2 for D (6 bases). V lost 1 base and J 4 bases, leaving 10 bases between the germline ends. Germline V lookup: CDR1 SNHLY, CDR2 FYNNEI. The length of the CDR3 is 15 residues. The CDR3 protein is CASSEVASATGELFF. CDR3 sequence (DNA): TGTGCCAGCAGTGAAGTGGCTAGCGCCACCGGGGAGCTGTTTTTT.

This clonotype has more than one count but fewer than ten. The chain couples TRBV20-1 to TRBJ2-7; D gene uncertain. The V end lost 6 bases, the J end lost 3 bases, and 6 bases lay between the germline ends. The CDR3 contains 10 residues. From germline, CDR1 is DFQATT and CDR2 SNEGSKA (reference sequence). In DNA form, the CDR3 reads TGCAGTGCGGCCGGCTACGAGCAGTACTTC. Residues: CSAAGYEQYF.

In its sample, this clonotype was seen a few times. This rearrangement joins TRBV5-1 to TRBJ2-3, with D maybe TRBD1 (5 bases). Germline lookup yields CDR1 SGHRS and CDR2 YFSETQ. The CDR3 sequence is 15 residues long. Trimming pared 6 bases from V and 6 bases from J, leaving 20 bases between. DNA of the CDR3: TGCGCCAGCAACCAGCAGGGTACGATGAAGGATACGCAGTATTTT. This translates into CASNQQGTMKDTQYF.

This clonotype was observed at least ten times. The CDR3 region is CASSVGAGANVLTF. CDR3 DNA: TGTGCCAGCAGCGTAGGAGCTGGGGCCAACGTCCTGACTTTC. The chain carries TRBV9 and TRBJ2-6; D is unclear. V was trimmed by 0 bases and J by 2 bases, leaving 3 bases between them. Germline CDR1 is SGDLS and CDR2 is YYNGEE. This CDR3 contains 14 residues. Supplemented by reference TRBV9 and TRBJ2-6, the full variable domain reads DSGVTQTPKHLITATGQRVTLRCSPRSGDLSVYWYQQSLDQGLQFLIQYYNGEERAKGNILERFSAQQFPDLHSELNLSSLELGDSALYFCASSVGAGANVLTFGAGSRLTVL.

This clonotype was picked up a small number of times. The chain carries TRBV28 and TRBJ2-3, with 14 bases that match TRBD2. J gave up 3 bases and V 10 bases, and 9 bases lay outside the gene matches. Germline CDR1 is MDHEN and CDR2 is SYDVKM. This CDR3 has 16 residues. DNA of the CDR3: TGTGCCACCGGGACTAGCGGGAGCGCGATGACAGATACGCAGTATTTT. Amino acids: CATGTSGSAMTDTQYF.

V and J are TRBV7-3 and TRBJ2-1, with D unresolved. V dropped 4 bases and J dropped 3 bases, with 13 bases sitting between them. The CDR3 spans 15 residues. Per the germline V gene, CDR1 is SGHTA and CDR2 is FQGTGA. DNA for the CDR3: TGTGCCAGCAGCTCCTCGACTGGGATCTACAATGAGCAGTTCTTC. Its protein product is CASSSSTGIYNEQFF.

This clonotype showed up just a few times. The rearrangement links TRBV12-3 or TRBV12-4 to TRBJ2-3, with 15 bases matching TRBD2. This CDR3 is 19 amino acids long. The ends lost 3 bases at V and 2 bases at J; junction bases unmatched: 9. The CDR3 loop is CASSFRTSGRASNTDTQYF. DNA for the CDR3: TGTGCCAGCAGTTTCCGGACTAGCGGGAGGGCCAGTAACACAGATACGCAGTATTTT.

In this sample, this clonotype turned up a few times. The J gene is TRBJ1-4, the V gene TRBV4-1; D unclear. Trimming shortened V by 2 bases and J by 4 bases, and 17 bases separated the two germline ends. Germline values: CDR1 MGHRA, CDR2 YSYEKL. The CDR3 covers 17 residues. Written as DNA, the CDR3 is TGCGCCAGCAGCCAACCTCCTCTCCGGGTTCTTAATGAAAAACTGTTTTTT. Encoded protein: CASSQPPLRVLNEKLFF.

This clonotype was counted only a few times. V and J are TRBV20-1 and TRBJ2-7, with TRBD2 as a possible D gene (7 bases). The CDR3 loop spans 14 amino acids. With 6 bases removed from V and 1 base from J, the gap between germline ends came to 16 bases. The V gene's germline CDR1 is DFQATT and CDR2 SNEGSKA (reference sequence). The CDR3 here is CSAARGRWSYEQYF. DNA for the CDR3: TGCAGTGCGGCGCGGGGGCGTTGGTCCTACGAGCAGTACTTC.

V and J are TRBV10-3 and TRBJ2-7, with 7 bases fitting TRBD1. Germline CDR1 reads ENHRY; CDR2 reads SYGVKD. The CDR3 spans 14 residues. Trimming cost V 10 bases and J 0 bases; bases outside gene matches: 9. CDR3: CATLTGKSSYEQYF. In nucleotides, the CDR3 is TGTGCCACCCTGACAGGGAAGTCCTCCTACGAGCAGTACTTC.

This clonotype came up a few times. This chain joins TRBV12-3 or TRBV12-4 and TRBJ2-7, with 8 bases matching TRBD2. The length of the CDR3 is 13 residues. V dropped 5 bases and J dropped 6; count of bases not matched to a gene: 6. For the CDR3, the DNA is TGTGCCAGCAGTCCGGGACTAGAGCTCGAGCAGTACTTC. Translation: CASSPGLELEQYF.

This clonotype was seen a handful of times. Here the CDR3 reads CSVEDKGAGSYEQYF. CDR3 sequence (DNA): TGCAGCGTTGAAGATAAAGGAGCAGGCTCCTACGAGCAGTACTTC. The chain employs TRBV29-1 and TRBJ2-7; D not resolved. Germline values: CDR1 SQVTM, CDR2 ANQGSEA. The CDR3 has 15 amino acids. Trimming took 0 bases from V and 0 from J, leaving 12 bases between them.

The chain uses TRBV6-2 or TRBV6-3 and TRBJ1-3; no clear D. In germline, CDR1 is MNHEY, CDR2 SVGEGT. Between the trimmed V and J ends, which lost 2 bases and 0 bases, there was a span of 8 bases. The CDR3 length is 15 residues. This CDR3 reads CASSYDGLSGNTIYF. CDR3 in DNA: TGTGCCAGCAGTTACGACGGACTCTCTGGAAACACCATATATTTT.

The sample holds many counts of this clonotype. The CDR3 region is CASRGTSGAALSEQYF. CDR3 nucleotide sequence: TGTGCCAGCAGGGGGACTAGCGGGGCCGCCCTCTCCGAGCAGTACTTC. The rearrangement uses TRBV2 and TRBJ2-7; 13 bases line up with TRBD2. The germline V gene has CDR1 SNHLY and CDR2 FYNNEI. The trim removed 6 bases at V and 6 bases at J, leaving 11 bases unmatched. The CDR3 contains 16 residues.

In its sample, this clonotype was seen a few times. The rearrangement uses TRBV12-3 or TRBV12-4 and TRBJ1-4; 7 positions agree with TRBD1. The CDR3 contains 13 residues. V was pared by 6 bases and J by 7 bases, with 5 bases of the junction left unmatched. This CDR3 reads CASRRDRPEKLFF. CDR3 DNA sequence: TGTGCCAGCAGGCGGGACAGACCTGAAAAACTGTTTTTT.

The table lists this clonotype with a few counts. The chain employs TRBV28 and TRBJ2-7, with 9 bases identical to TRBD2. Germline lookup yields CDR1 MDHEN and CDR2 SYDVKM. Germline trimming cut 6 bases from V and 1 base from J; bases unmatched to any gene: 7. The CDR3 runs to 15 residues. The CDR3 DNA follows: TGTGCCAGCAGAAAGAGTACTAGCGGGTCCTACGAGCAGTACTTC. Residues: CASRKSTSGSYEQYF.

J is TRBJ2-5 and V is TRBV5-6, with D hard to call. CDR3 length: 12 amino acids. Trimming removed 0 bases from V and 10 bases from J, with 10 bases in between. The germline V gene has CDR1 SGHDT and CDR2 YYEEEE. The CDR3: CASSLGEDDQYF. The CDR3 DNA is TGTGCCAGCAGCTTGGGTGAAGATGACCAGTACTTC.

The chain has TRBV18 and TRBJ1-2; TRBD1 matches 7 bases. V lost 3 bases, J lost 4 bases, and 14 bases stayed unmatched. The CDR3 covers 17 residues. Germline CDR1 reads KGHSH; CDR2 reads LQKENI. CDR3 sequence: CASSPTTTGSRSYGYTF. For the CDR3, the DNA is TGTGCCAGCTCACCGACCACGACAGGGTCTCGGAGCTATGGCTACACCTTC.

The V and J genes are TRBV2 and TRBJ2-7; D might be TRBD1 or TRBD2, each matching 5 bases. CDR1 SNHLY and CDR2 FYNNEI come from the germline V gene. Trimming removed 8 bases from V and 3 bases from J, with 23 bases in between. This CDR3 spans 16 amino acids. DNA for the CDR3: TGTGCCAGCGAGGGGTTCGCCGAGCTTAAGGGCTACGAGCAGTACTTC. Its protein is CASEGFAELKGYEQYF. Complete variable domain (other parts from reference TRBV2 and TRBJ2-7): EPEVTQTPSHQVTQMGQEVILRCVPISNHLYFYWYRQILGQKVEFLVSFYNNEISEKSEIFDDQFSVERPDGSNFTLKIRSTKLEDSAMYFCASEGFAELKGYEQYFGPGTRLTVT.

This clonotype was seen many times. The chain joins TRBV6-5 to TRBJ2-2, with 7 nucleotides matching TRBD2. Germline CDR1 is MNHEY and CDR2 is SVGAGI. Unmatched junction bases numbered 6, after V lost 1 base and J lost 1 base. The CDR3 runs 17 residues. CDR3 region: CASSYWGGGRNTGELFF. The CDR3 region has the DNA TGTGCCAGCAGTTACTGGGGCGGCGGGAGGAACACCGGGGAGCTGTTTTTT.

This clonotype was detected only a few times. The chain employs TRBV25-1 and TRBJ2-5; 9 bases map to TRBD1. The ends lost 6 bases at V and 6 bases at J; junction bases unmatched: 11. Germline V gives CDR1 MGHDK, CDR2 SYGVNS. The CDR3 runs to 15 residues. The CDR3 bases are TGTGCCAGCAGGTCCGGGACAGGGCTGAGAAAGACCCAGTACTTC. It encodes CASRSGTGLRKTQYF.

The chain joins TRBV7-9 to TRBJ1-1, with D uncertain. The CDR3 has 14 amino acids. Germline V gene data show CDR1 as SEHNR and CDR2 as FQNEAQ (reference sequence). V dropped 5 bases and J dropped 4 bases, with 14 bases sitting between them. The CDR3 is CASSLSTMGTEAFF. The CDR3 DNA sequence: TGTGCCAGCAGCCTGTCTACTATGGGCACTGAAGCTTTCTTT.

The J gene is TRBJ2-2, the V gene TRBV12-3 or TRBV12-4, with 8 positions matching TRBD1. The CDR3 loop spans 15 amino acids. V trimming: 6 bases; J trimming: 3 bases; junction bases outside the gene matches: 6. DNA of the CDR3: TGTGCCAGCAGACTGGACAGGGTTGACACCGGGGAGCTGTTTTTT. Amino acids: CASRLDRVDTGELFF.

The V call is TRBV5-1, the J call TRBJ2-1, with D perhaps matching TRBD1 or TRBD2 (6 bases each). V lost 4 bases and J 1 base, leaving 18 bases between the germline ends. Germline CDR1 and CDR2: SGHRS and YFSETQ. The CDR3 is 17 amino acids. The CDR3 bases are TGCGCCAGCAGCCCTAGGCCTACAGGGACTTCCTACAATGAGCAGTTCTTC. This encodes CASSPRPTGTSYNEQFF.

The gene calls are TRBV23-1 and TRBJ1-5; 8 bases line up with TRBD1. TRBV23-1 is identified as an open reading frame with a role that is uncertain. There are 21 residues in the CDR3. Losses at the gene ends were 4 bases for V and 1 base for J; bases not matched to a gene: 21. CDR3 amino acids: CASSPNTGRGRGYRSNQPQHF. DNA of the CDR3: TGCGCCAGCAGTCCGAACACCGGCAGGGGGCGCGGATATAGGAGCAATCAGCCCCAGCATTTT.